This T cell receptor beta chain was obtained from a study of CD8 T cells in Susac syndrome. Random hexamers were used to reverse transcribe 0.5 to 1 ug of RNA. The amplification used immunoSEQ multiplex PCR on TCR beta CDR3; it spanned 54 Vbeta and 13 Jbeta. TCRdb passed the immunoSEQ multiplex PCR reads through MiXCR, listing each CDR3 protein once. The sample has about 52,000 distinct CDR3 sequences, 93% seen once. CD8+ and CD4+ T cells taken from blood had their TCR beta sequenced. CD8+ and CD4+ T cells were negatively isolated; TEMRA cells were FACS-enriched. The sequence came from a human donor with multiple sclerosis. The specimen sequenced was CD8+ T cells from PBMCs.

As DNA, the CDR3 is TGCGCCAGCCGGGGCTCTGGGAACATTCAGTACTTC. Encoded protein: CASRGSGNIQYF. The rearrangement uses TRBV4-3 and TRBJ2-4; the D call may be TRBD1 or TRBD2 (5 bases each). The CDR3 totals 12 residues. Trimming removed 8 bases at V and 7 bases at J, with 12 bases between. Germline V gene sequence: CDR1 LGHNA, CDR2 YSLEER.